A single sample gave rise to the 21 T cell receptor beta chains below, sequenced in a study of shared clonotypes between healthy human individuals. Data came from immunoSEQ multiplex PCR; TCRdb stores just in-frame clones and leaves some out. The data show approximately 2.5 million clones, around nine tenths seen once. The sequencing input was naive CD4+ T cells sorted from blood. Subset denoted: CD45RA+ positively selected. These receptors were obtained from a man in his late teens or twenties in good health.

V usage is TRBV29-1 and J usage is TRBJ2-7, with 11 bases matching TRBD1. Germline V gene sequence: CDR1 SQVTM, CDR2 ANQGSEA. The V segment lost 0 bases and the J segment 2 bases; nucleotides outside the gene matches: 6. The CDR3 spans 16 residues. The CDR3 reads CSVEDPGQGAPYEQYF. Here the CDR3 DNA reads TGCAGCGTTGAAGATCCAGGACAGGGGGCCCCCTACGAGCAGTACTTC.

This clone was seen a single time. This chain uses TRBV5-1 with TRBJ2-2; a weak D match, TRBD2 (5 bases). The ends were cut back, 0 bases at V and 7 bases at J, with 16 bases in the middle. The V gene's germline CDR1 is SGHRS and CDR2 YFSETQ. This CDR3 is 16 amino acids long. CDR3 loop: CASSLAQLDVGGELFF. CDR3 nucleotide sequence: TGCGCCAGCAGCTTGGCCCAACTAGATGTAGGCGGGGAGCTGTTTTTT.

The V and J genes are TRBV7-8 and TRBJ1-3; possible D gene TRBD1, 5 bases. Trimming left V 0 bases short and J 4 bases short, with 16 bases between. Germline V lookup: CDR1 SGHVS, CDR2 FQNEAQ. The length of the CDR3 is 17 residues. CDR3 protein: CASSLARGGAFGNTIYF. CDR3 nucleotides: TGTGCCAGCAGCTTAGCGCGGGGGGGAGCCTTCGGAAACACCATATATTTT.

The rearrangement uses TRBV13 and TRBJ2-1; TRBD2 matches 11 bases. Germline V gene lookup returns CDR1 PRHDT and CDR2 FYEKMQ (reference sequence). CDR3 length equals 21 residues. J gave up 8 bases and V 4 bases, and 25 bases lay outside the gene matches. The CDR3, as DNA: TGTGCCAGCAGCTCGGACAGACCGGGACTAGCGGATGGGATCGCTGGGGATGAGCAGTTCTTC. It specifies CASSSDRPGLADGIAGDEQFF. Combining the CDR3 with reference TRBV13 and TRBJ2-1 gives the whole variable domain AAGVIQSPRHLIKEKRETATLKCYPIPRHDTVYWYQQGPGQDPQFLISFYEKMQSDKGSIPDRFSAQQFSDYHSELNMSSLELGDSALYFCASSSDRPGLADGIAGDEQFFGPGTRLTVL.

The chain recombines TRBV14 with TRBJ2-1; D is tentatively TRBD1 or TRBD2 (5 bases each). This CDR3 region has 16 residues. Per the germline V gene, CDR1 is SGHDN and CDR2 is FVKESK. V lost 4 bases to trimming and J lost 8 bases, with 21 bases between them. This CDR3 is CASSLRQLSARDEQFF. CDR3 DNA sequence: TGTGCCAGCAGCCTCCGACAGTTGTCGGCGAGGGATGAGCAGTTCTTC.

The rearrangement links TRBV28 to TRBJ2-1; D possibly uses TRBD1 or TRBD2 (5 bases each). The V and J ends lost 4 bases and 7 bases respectively, with 17 bases between them. The CDR3 consists of 15 residues. Per germline, CDR1 MDHEN and CDR2 SYDVKM. The CDR3 DNA sequence: TGTGCCAGCAGTTCCCGGGGCCGTAAAACGAATGAGCAGTTCTTC. As protein: CASSSRGRKTNEQFF.

Details on this clone: This CDR3 is also generated by other DNA sequences in the sample. The chain recombines TRBV5-1 with TRBJ2-5, with TRBD2 as a possible D gene (5 bases). The CDR3 consists of 11 residues. Trimming left V 4 bases short and J 7 bases short, with 8 bases between. Germline V gene sequence: CDR1 SGHRS, CDR2 YFSETQ. Here the CDR3 reads CASSLEGTQYF. The CDR3 coding sequence is TGCGCCAGCAGCCTTGAGGGGACCCAGTACTTC. The entire variable domain, with the rest obtained from reference TRBV5-1 and TRBJ2-5, is as follows: KAGVTQTPRYLIKTRGQQVTLSCSPISGHRSVSWYQQTPGQGLQFLFEYFSETQRNKGNFPGRFSGRQFSNSRSEMNVSTLELGDSALYLCASSLEGTQYFGPGTRLLVL.

The J gene is TRBJ2-5, the V gene TRBV30, with 10 bases matching TRBD2. The CDR3 extends over 16 amino acids. The germline CDR1 and CDR2 sequences are GTSNPN and SVGIG (reference sequence). Trimming at V came to 2 bases and at J to 5 bases, leaving 11 bases not matched to a gene. The DNA for the CDR3 is TGTGCCTGGAGTCGGGGTCTAGCGGGGGCCGGGGAGACCCAGTACTTC. As protein: CAWSRGLAGAGETQYF.

The chain combines TRBV11-3 with TRBJ2-3; 11 bases align to TRBD2. Germline-derived CDR1 and CDR2 are SGHNT and YENEEA. This CDR3 contains 15 residues. J gave up 5 bases and V 0 bases, and 1 base lay outside the gene matches. CDR3 bases: TGTGCCAGCAGCTTAGACGGGACTAGCGGAGATACGCAGTATTTT. Its protein is CASSLDGTSGDTQYF.

The chain uses TRBV4-3 and TRBJ2-2; the D gene is possibly TRBD2 (6 bases). Germline V gene lookup returns CDR1 LGHNA and CDR2 YSLEER. V was shortened by 4 bases and J by 0 bases, with 15 bases between the two germline ends. The CDR3 totals 17 residues. The CDR3: CASSRTGTLTNTGELFF. For the CDR3, the DNA is TGCGCCAGCAGCCGAACCGGGACTCTAACGAACACCGGGGAGCTGTTTTTT.

The chain combines TRBV5-4 with TRBJ2-5, with D uncertain. This CDR3 is built from 15 residues. V dropped 4 bases and J dropped 2 bases, with 15 bases sitting between them. Germline V gene lookup returns CDR1 SGHNT and CDR2 YYREEE (reference sequence). This CDR3 is CASSMDPGRQETQYF. The CDR3 DNA sequence: TGTGCCAGCAGCATGGATCCGGGCAGGCAAGAGACCCAGTACTTC.

The chain has TRBV5-1 and TRBJ2-5; 10 bases agree with TRBD1. The CDR3 loop spans 18 amino acids. CDR1 and CDR2 (germline): SGHRS, YFSETQ. J gave up 1 base and V 0 bases, and 9 bases lay outside the gene matches. The DNA for the CDR3 is TGCGCCAGCAGCTTGGGGGGACCGGGACAGGGGCTCCAAGAGACCCAGTACTTC. Translation gives CASSLGGPGQGLQETQYF.

CDR3 amino acids: CASSVNRQEGETQYF. CDR3 DNA sequence: TGTGCCAGCTCAGTTAACCGGCAGGAAGGAGAGACCCAGTACTTC. This sequence joins TRBV18 and TRBJ2-5; no clear D. V lost 5 bases and J lost 4, with 17 bases in between. Germline assignment: CDR1 KGHSH and CDR2 LQKENI. The CDR3 spans 15 residues. Full variable domain (outside the CDR3, taken from reference TRBV18 and TRBJ2-5): NAGVMQNPRHLVRRRGQEARLRCSPMKGHSHVYWYRQLPEEGLKFMVYLQKENIIDESGMPKERFSAEFPKEGPSILRIQQVVRGDSAAYFCASSVNRQEGETQYFGPGTRLLVL.

This clone has a single count. The chain employs TRBV15 and TRBJ1-2; 8 positions match TRBD1. V lost 0 bases and J lost 7; bases outside the gene matches: 10. The CDR3 is 16 amino acids. The V gene's germline CDR1 is LNHNV and CDR2 YYDKDF (reference sequence). CDR3 amino acids: CATSRDGRGPEIGYTF. Written as DNA, the CDR3 is TGTGCCACCAGCAGAGATGGCAGGGGGCCAGAAATTGGCTACACCTTC.

About this clone itself: Other DNA sequences in this sample translate to the same CDR3. The chain recombines TRBV2 with TRBJ1-1; TRBD1 might be the D (5 bases). V was pared by 4 bases and J by 2 bases, with 8 bases between. Per germline, CDR1 SNHLY and CDR2 FYNNEI. CDR3 length: 13 amino acids. DNA for the CDR3: TGTGCCAGCAGTGTTAGGGGAAACACTGAAGCTTTCTTT. Protein product: CASSVRGNTEAFF.

A single count supports this clone. The genes are TRBV19 and TRBJ1-2; 7 bases fit TRBD1. V shed 7 bases, J shed 3 bases, and the junction held 8 bases outside the gene matches. CDR1 and CDR2 from the germline V gene are LNHDA and SQIVND (reference sequence). This CDR3 is 14 amino acids long. The CDR3 nucleotides are TGTGCCAGTAAGGGACAGCCGTCTGACTATGGCTACACCTTC. Translation gives CASKGQPSDYGYTF.

Worth noting for this clone: Other DNA sequences from this sample encode an identical CDR3 as well. The chain is built from TRBV6-5 and TRBJ2-7; D is possibly TRBD1 (7 bases). This CDR3 has 13 amino acids. V shed 5 bases and J shed 1 base, with 9 bases lying between them. Per the germline V gene, CDR1 is MNHEY and CDR2 is SVGAGI. In DNA form, the CDR3 reads TGTGCCAGCAGTCAGGGGGGTTCCTACGAGCAGTACTTC. It codes for CASSQGGSYEQYF.

V usage is TRBV15 and J usage is TRBJ2-5; no reliable D call. CDR1 and CDR2 (germline): LNHNV, YYDKDF (reference sequence). V shed 0 bases and J shed 1 base, with 9 bases lying between them. The length of the CDR3 is 15 residues. In nucleotides, the CDR3 is TGTGCCACCAGCAGAGAGCTTAGGATCCAAGAGACCCAGTACTTC. Encoded protein: CATSRELRIQETQYF.

The chain uses TRBV4-2 and TRBJ1-3; D might be TRBD1 (6 bases). The V and J ends lost 4 bases and 4 bases respectively, with 20 bases between them. The germline V gene encodes CDR1 LGHNA and CDR2 YNFKEQ. The CDR3 extends over 17 amino acids. In DNA form, the CDR3 reads TGTGCCAGCAGCCCTACAGGGAACTTGATGGGAGGAAACACCATATATTTT. Translating gives CASSPTGNLMGGNTIYF.

This chain uses TRBV11-2 with TRBJ2-7; TRBD1 agrees at 7 bases. The trim removed 8 bases at V and 4 bases at J, leaving 14 bases unmatched. The CDR3 extends over 15 amino acids. Germline CDR1 and CDR2: SGHAT and FQNNGV. The chain's CDR3 is CASQLTGQISYEQYF. The CDR3 bases are TGTGCCAGCCAGCTCACGGGACAGATATCTTACGAGCAGTACTTC.

The rearrangement links TRBV7-9 to TRBJ1-1; perhaps TRBD1 as D (6 bases). This CDR3 region has 15 residues. The ends were cut back, 5 bases at V and 6 bases at J, with 19 bases in the middle. Germline CDR1 is SEHNR and CDR2 is FQNEAQ (reference sequence). The CDR3 nucleotides are TGTGCCAGCAGCCAAAGTGGGGGCCTAGGCGCTGAAGCTTTCTTT. Amino acid sequence: CASSQSGGLGAEAFF.